This record looks at one TCR beta chain sequence and its context. Its target is not known. This record comes from a study of response to subunit inactivated influenza vaccine. Points from the study as a whole: Only a handful of new T cells, the authors suggested, are recruited with each seasonal influenza vaccination.

TCRdb called the RT-PCR reads again in MiXCR, with one record for every CDR3 protein. The repertoire has approximately 500,000 distinct CDR3 sequences, 12% to 15% of them found once; the top ten carry around 10%. This CDR3 is built from 14 residues. V lost 5 bases to trimming and J lost 9 bases; unmatched junction nucleotides: 13. CDR1 DFQATT and CDR2 SNEGSKA come from the germline V gene (reference sequence). This chain joins TRBV20-1 and TRBJ2-1; 7 nucleotides line up with TRBD2. Sequenced here: PBMCs from blood, sampled about 11 days after vaccination. The sequence was collected from a man aged 45-65 years who received an inactivated influenza vaccine. For the CDR3, the DNA is TGCAGTGCTCGAGCGGGACCAAGTTTCGGTGAGCAGTTCTTC. This encodes CSARAGPSFGEQFF.